This is a list of T cell receptor beta chains from one sample in a study of sequential checkpoint blockade in melanoma. Using immunoSEQ multiplex PCR, the repertoire was profiled, and TCRdb retains in-frame clones only, with some absent. The top ten hold 22% of the sample, which has more than 30,000 clones, 80% to 90% seen once. Source: CD8+ T cells sorted from blood (inferred from file names), taken from a patient given nivolumab and ipilimumab in sequence. The receptors derive from a human donor with melanoma. Each CDR3 is given with its conserved first and last residue. D genes are given only for firm matches. Rows may omit the clone size; those that give it use once, few, many or a size class.

cdr3_nt: TGTGCCAGCAGCTTAGAGACAGGAACTAACTATGGCTACACCTTC
cdr3_aa: CASSLETGTNYGYTF
j_call: TRBJ1-2
v_call: TRBV13
clone_size: -
d_call: -

cdr3_nt: TGCAGCGAACTGACAGGGGGCACTGAAGCTTTCTTT
cdr3_aa: CSELTGGTEAFF
j_call: TRBJ1-1
v_call: TRBV29-1
clone_size: -
d_call: TRBD1

cdr3_nt: TGTGCCTGGAGTGGCCCTTACGAGCAGTACTTC
cdr3_aa: CAWSGPYEQYF
j_call: TRBJ2-7
v_call: TRBV30
clone_size: -
d_call: -

cdr3_nt: TGTGCCAGCAGCTTACCCGACAGGGGGTATGGCTACACCTTC
cdr3_aa: CASSLPDRGYGYTF
j_call: TRBJ1-2
v_call: TRBV13
clone_size: -
d_call: TRBD1

cdr3_nt: TGTGCCAGTAGTAAACAGGGCTGGAACACCGGGGAGCTGTTTTTT
cdr3_aa: CASSKQGWNTGELFF
j_call: TRBJ2-2
v_call: TRBV19
clone_size: -
d_call: -

cdr3_nt: TGTGCCAGCAGCTCTTATGGACAGGGGAACTACGAGCAGTACTTC
cdr3_aa: CASSSYGQGNYEQYF
j_call: TRBJ2-7
v_call: TRBV28
clone_size: once
d_call: TRBD1

cdr3_nt: TGTGCCATCAGTGAGTCAGGGCAGGGGGAATATGGCTACACCTTC
cdr3_aa: CAISESGQGEYGYTF
j_call: TRBJ1-2
v_call: TRBV10-3
clone_size: -
d_call: TRBD1

cdr3_nt: TGCGCCAGCAGCCATCCGTTGAACACTGAAGCTTTCTTT
cdr3_aa: CASSHPLNTEAFF
j_call: TRBJ1-1
v_call: TRBV4-1
clone_size: many
d_call: -

cdr3_nt: TGTGCCAGCAGCTTAACCCCCACATTCACAGATACGCAGTATTTT
cdr3_aa: CASSLTPTFTDTQYF
j_call: TRBJ2-3
v_call: TRBV5-4
clone_size: few
d_call: -

cdr3_nt: TGTGCCAGCAGTACGGGCTCAGGGAGGTCCTACAATGAGCAGTTCTTC
cdr3_aa: CASSTGSGRSYNEQFF
j_call: TRBJ2-1
v_call: TRBV28
clone_size: -
d_call: -

cdr3_nt: TGTGCCAGCAGCTACTCCGGGACAGGGTACGCCTACGAGCAGTACTTC
cdr3_aa: CASSYSGTGYAYEQYF
j_call: TRBJ2-7
v_call: TRBV6-5
clone_size: few
d_call: TRBD1

cdr3_nt: TGTGCCAGCAGCGCCGGGACAGGGGGGACTAACTATGGCTACACCTTC
cdr3_aa: CASSAGTGGTNYGYTF
j_call: TRBJ1-2
v_call: TRBV2
clone_size: -
d_call: TRBD1

cdr3_nt: TGTGCCAGCAGCCAAGGGACAGGGAACGGCTACACCTTT
cdr3_aa: CASSQGTGNGYTF
j_call: TRBJ1-2
v_call: TRBV14
clone_size: -
d_call: TRBD1

cdr3_nt: TGTGCCAGTAGTACTAGCGGGATCTCCTACAATGAGCAGTTCTTC
cdr3_aa: CASSTSGISYNEQFF
j_call: TRBJ2-1
v_call: TRBV19
clone_size: -
d_call: TRBD2

cdr3_nt: TGCGCCAGCAGCCAAGACATTGAGGAGGATACGCAGTATTTT
cdr3_aa: CASSQDIEEDTQYF
j_call: TRBJ2-3
v_call: TRBV4-3
clone_size: -
d_call: -

cdr3_nt: TGTGCCAGCAGTTTATTAGACACCGGACAGCCCCAGCATTTT
cdr3_aa: CASSLLDTGQPQHF
j_call: TRBJ1-5
v_call: TRBV27
clone_size: -
d_call: -

cdr3_nt: TGTGCCAGCACCCTGGGACAGAGCACAGATACGCAGTATTTT
cdr3_aa: CASTLGQSTDTQYF
j_call: TRBJ2-3
v_call: TRBV6-1
clone_size: -
d_call: TRBD1

cdr3_nt: TGTGCCAGCAGCTTAGAGGGGGTGCAGTTCTTC
cdr3_aa: CASSLEGVQFF
j_call: TRBJ2-1
v_call: TRBV7-9
clone_size: -
d_call: -

cdr3_nt: TGTGCCAGCAGTAATTCGGCTAGCGGGACGGGTGCGGTCTTCGGAGAGCAGTTCTTC
cdr3_aa: CASSNSASGTGAVFGEQFF
j_call: TRBJ2-1
v_call: TRBV28
clone_size: few
d_call: TRBD2

cdr3_nt: TGCGCCAGCAGCCAAGGGCCGGGACAGGGGACCTACGAGCAGTACTTC
cdr3_aa: CASSQGPGQGTYEQYF
j_call: TRBJ2-7
v_call: TRBV4-1
clone_size: -
d_call: TRBD1

cdr3_nt: TGTGCCAGCAGTTTGACAGGGGGCATGGGGACTGAAGCTTTCTTT
cdr3_aa: CASSLTGGMGTEAFF
j_call: TRBJ1-1
v_call: TRBV27
clone_size: -
d_call: TRBD1

cdr3_nt: TGTGCCAGCAGCCATACCCAGGGAACTGAAGCTTTCTTT
cdr3_aa: CASSHTQGTEAFF
j_call: TRBJ1-1
v_call: TRBV7-6
clone_size: -
d_call: -

cdr3_nt: TGTGCCAGCAGGCCGGCGAACACCGGGGAGCTGTTTTTT
cdr3_aa: CASRPANTGELFF
j_call: TRBJ2-2
v_call: TRBV6-1
clone_size: once
d_call: -

cdr3_nt: TGTGCCAGCAGTTACTCCGCGCCGACAGGCGGCTATGGCTACACCTTC
cdr3_aa: CASSYSAPTGGYGYTF
j_call: TRBJ1-2
v_call: TRBV6-5
clone_size: -
d_call: -

cdr3_nt: TGTGCCAGCAGTTCAGGAGCGGGGGGGCAATACAATGAGCAGTTCTTC
cdr3_aa: CASSSGAGGQYNEQFF
j_call: TRBJ2-1
v_call: TRBV27
clone_size: few
d_call: TRBD2

cdr3_nt: TGCGCCAGCAGCCAAAACAGACGACAGGGGCGGCCGAATGAAAAACTGTTTTTT
cdr3_aa: CASSQNRRQGRPNEKLFF
j_call: TRBJ1-4
v_call: TRBV4-3
clone_size: -
d_call: TRBD1

cdr3_nt: TGTGCCAGCAGTTATGGAGGGAACTATGGCTACACCTTC
cdr3_aa: CASSYGGNYGYTF
j_call: TRBJ1-2
v_call: TRBV27
clone_size: -
d_call: -

cdr3_nt: TGTGCCAGCAGTTTCGGGGGGCCGGGGGGCTACACCTTC
cdr3_aa: CASSFGGPGGYTF
j_call: TRBJ1-2
v_call: TRBV28
clone_size: -
d_call: -

cdr3_nt: TGTGCCAGCAGCTATCTAATGCCCCCCACCTACGAGCAGTACTTC
cdr3_aa: CASSYLMPPTYEQYF
j_call: TRBJ2-7
v_call: TRBV7-2
clone_size: -
d_call: -

cdr3_nt: TGTGCCAGCAGTCCCAACTGGAGCTCCTACAATGAGCAGTTCTTC
cdr3_aa: CASSPNWSSYNEQFF
j_call: TRBJ2-1
v_call: TRBV27
clone_size: few
d_call: -

cdr3_nt: TGTGCCAGCAGCTTAAGGGGACTCACTAGCACAGATACGCAGTATTTT
cdr3_aa: CASSLRGLTSTDTQYF
j_call: TRBJ2-3
v_call: TRBV7-2
clone_size: -
d_call: -

cdr3_nt: TGCGCCAGCAGTGACGGCTCCTACGAGCAGTACTTC
cdr3_aa: CASSDGSYEQYF
j_call: TRBJ2-7
v_call: TRBV10-1
clone_size: -
d_call: -

cdr3_nt: TGCGCCAGCAGCCAACCCGGACAGGGAGTCAATGAAAAACTGTTTTTT
cdr3_aa: CASSQPGQGVNEKLFF
j_call: TRBJ1-4
v_call: TRBV4-3
clone_size: -
d_call: TRBD1

cdr3_nt: TGTGCCAGCAGAGGAAGGGGCCTCGGAGAGACCCAGTACTTC
cdr3_aa: CASRGRGLGETQYF
j_call: TRBJ2-5
v_call: TRBV28
clone_size: -
d_call: -